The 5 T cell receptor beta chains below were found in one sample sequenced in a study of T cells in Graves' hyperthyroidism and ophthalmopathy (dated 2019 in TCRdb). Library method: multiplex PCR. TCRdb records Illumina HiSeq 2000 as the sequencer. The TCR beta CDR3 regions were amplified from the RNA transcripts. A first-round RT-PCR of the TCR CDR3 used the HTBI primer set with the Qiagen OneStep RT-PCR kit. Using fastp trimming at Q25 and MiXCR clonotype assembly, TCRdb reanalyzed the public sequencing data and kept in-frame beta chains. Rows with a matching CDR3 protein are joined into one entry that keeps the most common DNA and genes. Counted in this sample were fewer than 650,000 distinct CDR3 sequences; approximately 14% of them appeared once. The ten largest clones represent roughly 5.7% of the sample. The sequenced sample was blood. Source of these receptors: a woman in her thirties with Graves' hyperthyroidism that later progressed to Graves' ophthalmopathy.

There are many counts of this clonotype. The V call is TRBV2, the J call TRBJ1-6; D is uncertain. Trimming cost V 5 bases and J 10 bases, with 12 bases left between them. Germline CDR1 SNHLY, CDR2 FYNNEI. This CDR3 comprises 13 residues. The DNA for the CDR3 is TGTGCCAGCAGTCCCCAGTTAGGGTCACCCCTCCACTTT. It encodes CASSPQLGSPLHF.

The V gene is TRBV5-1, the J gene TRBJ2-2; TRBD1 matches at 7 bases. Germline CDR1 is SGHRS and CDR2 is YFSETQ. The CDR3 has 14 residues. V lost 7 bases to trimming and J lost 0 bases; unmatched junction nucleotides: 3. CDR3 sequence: CASGDSANTGELFF. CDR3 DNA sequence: TGCGCCAGCGGGGACAGCGCGAACACCGGGGAGCTGTTTTTT.

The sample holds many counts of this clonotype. The CDR3 here is CASTPTGPAYEQYF. The CDR3 nucleotides are TGTGCCAGCACCCCGACAGGACCAGCCTACGAGCAGTACTTC. The rearrangement links TRBV19 to TRBJ2-7, with a tentative D call TRBD1 (6 bases). The V end was cut by 9 bases, the J end by 2 bases, with 17 bases between. In germline, CDR1 is LNHDA, CDR2 SQIVND (reference sequence). The CDR3 runs 14 residues.

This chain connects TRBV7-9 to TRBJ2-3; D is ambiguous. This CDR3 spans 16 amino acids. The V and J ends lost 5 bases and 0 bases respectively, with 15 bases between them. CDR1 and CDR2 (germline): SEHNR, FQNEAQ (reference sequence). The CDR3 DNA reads TGTGCCAGCAGCCCCAGTAGACTGTCTAGCACAGATACGCAGTATTTT. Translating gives CASSPSRLSSTDTQYF.

In DNA, the CDR3 is TGTGCCTGGAAAGGGGGAGGGTTTGACTACACCTTC. Protein: CAWKGGGFDYTF. J is TRBJ1-2 and V is TRBV30; D is perhaps TRBD1 (6 bases). V was shortened by 4 bases and J by 10 bases, with 16 bases between the two germline ends. CDR3 length: 12 residues. CDR1 is GTSNPN and CDR2 is SVGIG in the germline V gene (reference sequence).